These 9 T cell receptor beta chains were all obtained from the same sample, sequenced in a study of Graves' ophthalmopathy and Graves' hyperthyroidism. RNA served as the template for amplifying TCR beta CDR3 regions. Following a first-round RT-PCR that used HTBI primers, a second-round multiplex PCR was carried out. TCRdb re-analysed the multiplex PCR reads in MiXCR, keeping a single row per CDR3 protein. This table holds 300,000 or so distinct CDR3 sequences, about a sixth found once. Sequencing was done on a sample of peripheral blood. These TCRs come from an adult man with Graves' ophthalmopathy.

The rearrangement joins TRBV20-1 to TRBJ2-7; tentatively, D is TRBD1 or TRBD2 (5 bases each). The germline V gene has CDR1 DFQATT and CDR2 SNEGSKA (reference sequence). CDR3 length: 12 amino acids. Trimming took off 2 bases at V and 5 bases at J, with 10 bases between the two ends. CDR3 nucleotides: TGCAGTGCTAGACGTCTGGGGGACGAGCAGTACTTC. Amino acid sequence: CSARRLGDEQYF.

This clonotype was observed at least ten times. The V call is TRBV7-9, the J call TRBJ1-2; tentatively, D is TRBD1 (5 bases). The CDR3 covers 15 residues. The germline gives CDR1 SEHNR, CDR2 FQNEAQ (reference sequence). V gave up 5 bases and J gave up 4 bases, with 17 bases separating them. Written as DNA, the CDR3 is TGTGCCAGCAGCACGGGACTTTCGGGCGGCTATGGCTACACCTTC. Encoded protein: CASSTGLSGGYGYTF.

Worth noting for this clonotype: The junction departs from the called germline gene at one end, perhaps through a read error. J is TRBJ1-5 and V is TRBV30; D not resolved. The CDR3 consists of 13 residues. Germline values: CDR1 GTSNPN, CDR2 SVGIG (reference sequence). The CDR3 reads CALRVSRNQPQRF. The CDR3, as DNA: TGTGCCCTCCGGGTCAGTCGAAATCAGCCCCAGCGTTTT.

This clonotype was seen at least ten times. The rearrangement links TRBV9 to TRBJ1-2; D is perhaps TRBD1 (6 bases). Germline V lookup: CDR1 SGDLS, CDR2 YYNGEE. The CDR3 spans 18 residues. V dropped 0 bases and J dropped 3 bases, with 21 bases sitting between them. CDR3 bases: TGTGCCAGCAGCGTAGACCCCGGGCGGGGGGGCGACTACTATGGCTACACCTTC. Its translation is CASSVDPGRGGDYYGYTF.

Ten or more counts support this clonotype. A much larger clone sits a single nucleotide away, making a read error possible. The chain employs TRBV6-1 and TRBJ2-5, with 7 positions matching TRBD2. Germline V gene data show CDR1 as MNHNS and CDR2 as SASEGT. The length of the CDR3 is 15 residues. V lost 3 bases and J lost 5; bases outside the gene matches: 9. The CDR3 DNA follows: TGTGCCAGCAGTGAGGCTGGCGGGAGAGTGGAGACCCAGTACTTC. Translated: CASSEAGGRVETQYF.

This clonotype was recorded at least ten times. The chain combines TRBV13 with TRBJ2-7; 7 bases map to TRBD2. Germline V gives CDR1 PRHDT, CDR2 FYEKMQ (reference sequence). This CDR3 comprises 17 residues. After removal of 5 bases from V and 0 bases from J, the junction contained 13 bases not matched to a gene. The CDR3 DNA sequence: TGTGCCAGCAGCCTCCCAGGATCAGCGGGGAGCTCCTACGAGCAGTACTTC. The encoded protein is CASSLPGSAGSSYEQYF.

The table lists this clonotype with many counts. CDR3 sequence (DNA): TGTGCCAGCAGCTTCCCTTACCCCCACGAGCAGTACTTC. It translates to CASSFPYPHEQYF. The chain links TRBV7-9 to TRBJ2-7; D is ambiguous. V was clipped by 3 bases and J by 5 bases, with 11 bases between them. Per the germline V gene, CDR1 is SEHNR and CDR2 is FQNEAQ (reference sequence). The CDR3 covers 13 residues.

V is TRBV9 and J is TRBJ1-1, with D maybe TRBD1 (5 bases). The CDR3 is 15 amino acids. V shed 7 bases and J shed 1 base, with 17 bases lying between them. CDR1 is SGDLS and CDR2 is YYNGEE in the germline V gene. The DNA of the CDR3 is TGTGCCAGCTTACCATTCGGGGGGGGGAACACTGAAGCTTTCTTT. Translation gives CASLPFGGGNTEAFF.

This clonotype was observed at least ten times. The gene calls are TRBV6-1 and TRBJ1-1; maybe TRBD1 (5 bases). The germline CDR1 and CDR2 sequences are MNHNS and SASEGT. CDR3 size: 13 residues. Trimming took 8 bases from V and 3 from J, leaving 13 bases between them. Here the CDR3 DNA reads TGTGCCAGCGGGCGCGACAGAGACACTGAAGCTTTCTTT. This encodes CASGRDRDTEAFF.